One and the same sample provided the 31 T cell receptor beta chains below, sequenced in a study of T-cell memory formation after mild COVID-19. MiXCR, run by TCRdb on the 5' RACE reads, gives a single entry per CDR3 protein. The sample consists of 120,000 or so distinct CDR3 sequences, about a sixth of them appearing once. The sequencing sample was made of PBMCs or a T cell subset sorted from them (not recorded which). These receptors came from an adult woman who had mild COVID-19 (a few samples of this study predate the infection). Cell type and time point are not known.

This clonotype was recorded a few times. This chain connects TRBV12-3 or TRBV12-4 to TRBJ2-3; possible D gene TRBD2, 6 bases. Trimming stripped 6 bases from V and 0 bases from J, with 13 bases between. The CDR3 is 15 amino acids. The CDR3 nucleotides read TGTGCCAGCAGCCTCGTAGCGGTTAGCACAGATACGCAGTATTTT. This codes for CASSLVAVSTDTQYF.

The chain has TRBV11-2 and TRBJ2-3; 12 bases map to TRBD2. V shed 4 bases, J shed 4 bases, and the junction held 9 bases outside the gene matches. The germline V gene encodes CDR1 SGHAT and CDR2 FQNNGV. This CDR3 is 17 amino acids long. In DNA form, the CDR3 reads TGTGCCAGCAGCTCGAGCCTAGCGGGAGGGCCCCCAGATACGCAGTATTTT. It translates to CASSSSLAGGPPDTQYF.

The chain employs TRBV6-5 and TRBJ2-2, with a tentative D call TRBD2 (6 bases). V lost 3 bases to trimming and J lost 5 bases, with 19 bases between them. The V gene's germline CDR1 is MNHEY and CDR2 SVGAGI. The CDR3 loop spans 17 amino acids. The CDR3 bases are TGTGCCAGCAGTTATTGGGTGCCGGGACTTCTGACCGGGGAGCTGTTTTTT. Translating gives CASSYWVPGLLTGELFF.

V gene TRBV20-1 combines with J gene TRBJ1-2; D is undetermined. Trimming took 1 base from V and 5 from J, leaving 14 bases between them. Germline-derived CDR1 and CDR2 are DFQATT and SNEGSKA (reference sequence). The CDR3 loop spans 14 amino acids. Here the CDR3 DNA reads TGCAGTGCTAGAGGCGGGGTCCAAGGATATGGCTACACCTTC. Encoded protein: CSARGGVQGYGYTF.

The chain has TRBV29-1 and TRBJ1-4, with 11 bases matching TRBD1. Germline values: CDR1 SQVTM, CDR2 ANQGSEA. CDR3 length: 12 amino acids. The V segment lost 7 bases and the J segment 8 bases; nucleotides outside the gene matches: 3. The CDR3 region is CSGRTGGEKLFF. The CDR3 DNA sequence: TGCAGCGGACGGACAGGGGGCGAAAAACTGTTTTTT.

The rearrangement uses TRBV12-3 or TRBV12-4 and TRBJ1-2; unclear D gene. This CDR3 contains 12 residues. Trimming cost V 5 bases and J 8 bases, with 12 bases left between them. DNA of the CDR3: TGTGCCAGCAGTCTTGGTGTAGGAGGCTACACCTTC. It specifies CASSLGVGGYTF.

This clonotype turned up a few times. The genes are TRBV4-3 and TRBJ2-3, with TRBD1 matching over 7 bases. Unmatched junction bases numbered 2, after V lost 4 bases and J lost 7 bases. Germline loops: CDR1 LGHNA, CDR2 YSLEER. The CDR3 covers 12 residues. The CDR3 nucleotides are TGCGCCAGCAGCCTACAGGGGAATACGCAGTATTTT. It codes for CASSLQGNTQYF.

This chain links TRBV20-1 with TRBJ1-2; 12 bases align to TRBD1. Per the germline V gene, CDR1 is DFQATT and CDR2 is SNEGSKA (reference sequence). The CDR3 covers 13 residues. V gave up 5 bases and J gave up 8 bases; unmatched junction bases: 6. CDR3 coding DNA: TGCAGTGCTTCGGGACAGGGGGCAGGAGGCTACACCTTC. Protein sequence: CSASGQGAGGYTF.

This clonotype has more than one count but fewer than ten. The CDR3 loop reads CASSLMLGLVIYNEQFF. The CDR3 DNA reads TGTGCCAGCAGTCTTATGCTAGGACTAGTGATCTACAATGAGCAGTTCTTC. The chain couples TRBV13 to TRBJ2-1, with 7 bases that match TRBD2. The CDR3 has 17 amino acids. V lost 6 bases and J lost 3; bases outside the gene matches: 14. CDR1 and CDR2 from the germline V gene are PRHDT and FYEKMQ (reference sequence). The whole variable domain, filled in from reference TRBV13 and TRBJ2-1, reads AAGVIQSPRHLIKEKRETATLKCYPIPRHDTVYWYQQGPGQDPQFLISFYEKMQSDKGSIPDRFSAQQFSDYHSELNMSSLELGDSALYFCASSLMLGLVIYNEQFFGPGTRLTVL.

The genes are TRBV20-1 and TRBJ1-5, with D unresolved. With 0 bases removed from V and 2 bases from J, the gap between germline ends came to 14 bases. CDR3 length: 16 residues. The germline V gene encodes CDR1 DFQATT and CDR2 SNEGSKA (reference sequence). This chain's CDR3 is CSARDLTDPGNQPQHF. The CDR3 DNA sequence: TGCAGTGCTAGAGATCTAACGGACCCGGGCAATCAGCCCCAGCATTTT.

The chain employs TRBV19 and TRBJ1-1; D possibly corresponds to TRBD1 (5 bases). V lost 3 bases and J lost 6, with 14 bases in between. Germline V gives CDR1 LNHDA, CDR2 SQIVND (reference sequence). The CDR3 is 14 residues long. The CDR3 spells CASSMGGWGSEAFF. The DNA of the CDR3 is TGTGCCAGTAGTATGGGGGGTTGGGGGTCTGAAGCTTTCTTT.

In its sample, this clonotype was seen once. The chain recombines TRBV30 with TRBJ1-4, with TRBD1 matching 7 bases. CDR1 and CDR2 (germline): GTSNPN, SVGIG (reference sequence). Trimming at V came to 4 bases and at J to 5 bases, leaving 10 bases not matched to a gene. CDR3 length equals 15 residues. CDR3 in DNA: TGTGCCTGGACCTTCCCGGGACAGACAAATGAAAAACTGTTTTTT. It specifies CAWTFPGQTNEKLFF. Filled out from reference TRBV30 and TRBJ1-4, the complete variable domain reads SQTIHQWPATLVQPVGSPLSLECTVEGTSNPNLYWYRQAAGRGLQLLFYSVGIGQISSEVPQNLSASRPQDRQFILSSKKLLLSDSGFYLCAWTFPGQTNEKLFFGSGTQLSVL.

This clonotype was counted only a few times. The chain employs TRBV4-1 and TRBJ2-5, with TRBD1 identical over 8 bases. CDR1 MGHRA and CDR2 YSYEKL come from the germline V gene. The CDR3 has 15 amino acids. V trimming: 3 bases; J trimming: 4 bases; junction bases outside the gene matches: 7. CDR3 amino acids: CASSQGGQGVETQYF. The CDR3 DNA reads TGCGCCAGCAGCCAGGGAGGACAGGGAGTAGAGACCCAGTACTTC.

The chain couples TRBV11-3 to TRBJ1-6; no definite D call. V was shortened by 2 bases and J by 8 bases, with 16 bases between the two germline ends. There are 16 residues in the CDR3. CDR1 SGHNT and CDR2 YENEEA come from the germline V gene. The CDR3 spells CASSLRHRAHDSPLHF. Here the CDR3 DNA reads TGTGCCAGCAGCTTACGACACCGGGCCCACGATTCACCCCTCCACTTT.

The rearrangement uses TRBV6-2 or TRBV6-3 and TRBJ2-2; TRBD1 aligns across 9 bases. Germline V gene data show CDR1 as MNHEY and CDR2 as SVGEGT. The V and J ends lost 7 bases and 6 bases, in that order; junction bases with no gene match: 15. The CDR3 is 17 amino acids. The CDR3 bases are TGTGCCAGCACCCGTTCTAGGGACAGGGCGGGTTCCGGGGAGCTGTTTTTT. It is translated as CASTRSRDRAGSGELFF.

The chain has TRBV10-3 and TRBJ2-1; D ambiguous. Germline V gene sequence: CDR1 ENHRY, CDR2 SYGVKD. The CDR3 length is 11 residues. Trimming left V 2 bases short and J 6 bases short, with 2 bases between. CDR3 amino acids: CAISEANEQFF. The CDR3 DNA reads as TGTGCCATCAGTGAGGCCAATGAGCAGTTCTTC.

This clonotype was picked up a small number of times. This chain connects TRBV7-8 to TRBJ2-7; TRBD1 or TRBD2 may be the D gene (5 bases each). V gave up 5 bases and J gave up 1 base, with 18 bases separating them. In germline, CDR1 is SGHVS, CDR2 FQNEAQ. This CDR3 contains 16 residues. The CDR3: CASSPNPYGGSYEQYF. CDR3 nucleotides: TGTGCCAGCAGCCCCAATCCCTATGGGGGATCCTACGAGCAGTACTTC.

This clonotype has just a few counts. The chain links TRBV7-9 to TRBJ2-1, with 11 bases fitting TRBD2. The CDR3 totals 20 residues. The trim removed 0 bases at V and 3 bases at J, leaving 13 bases unmatched. CDR1 and CDR2 from the germline V gene are SEHNR and FQNEAQ (reference sequence). CDR3 coding DNA: TGTGCCAGCAGCTTAGCGGGGGGGCTAGCGGGAGGAACCCTCTACAATGAGCAGTTCTTC. Translating it yields CASSLAGGLAGGTLYNEQFF.

The table lists this clonotype with a few counts. The chain is built from TRBV12-3 or TRBV12-4 and TRBJ2-5; 8 bases map to TRBD1. The CDR3 runs to 18 residues. J was trimmed by 4 bases and V by 3 bases; bases with no gene match: 16. In DNA form, the CDR3 reads TGTGCCAGCAGTTTTCTGGTACCCTTTTACAGGGGGAGAGAGACCCAGTACTTC. Its translation: CASSFLVPFYRGRETQYF.

DNA of the CDR3: TGTGCCAGCAGTTACGCGGTCGGCGGCACCGGGGAGCTGTTTTTT. This gives the protein CASSYAVGGTGELFF. The chain joins TRBV6-5 to TRBJ2-2; D is uncertain. V lost 2 bases and J lost 4, with 11 bases in between. The CDR3 is made up of 15 amino acids. The V gene's germline CDR1 is MNHEY and CDR2 SVGAGI.

The DNA for the CDR3 is TGTGCCAGCAGCCAAGATCGGTTCAGCGTGTCCTACGAGCAGTACTTC. It translates to CASSQDRFSVSYEQYF. This sequence joins TRBV3-1 and TRBJ2-7; D is unclear. Trimming took 0 bases from V and 1 from J, leaving 13 bases between them. Germline CDR1 and CDR2: LGHDT and YNNKEL (reference sequence). The CDR3 has 16 amino acids.

The CDR3 reads CATSDFGTGKETQYF. Written as DNA, the CDR3 is TGTGCCACCAGTGACTTCGGGACAGGGAAAGAGACCCAGTACTTC. The chain joins TRBV24-1 to TRBJ2-5; TRBD1 agrees at 9 bases. Germline values: CDR1 KGHDR, CDR2 SFDVKD. The J segment lost 3 bases and the V segment lost 4 bases, leaving 5 bases of the junction unmatched. The CDR3 covers 15 residues.

This clonotype turned up a few times. The V gene is TRBV27, the J gene TRBJ2-1, with D possibly TRBD2 on 6 matching bases. V gave up 2 bases and J gave up 0 bases, with 11 bases separating them. The CDR3 totals 16 residues. CDR1 and CDR2 (germline): MNHEY, SMNVEV (reference sequence). The CDR3 spells CASSLRGSGSYNEQFF. The CDR3 coding sequence is TGTGCCAGCAGTTTACGGGGGTCCGGCTCCTACAATGAGCAGTTCTTC.

This clonotype was detected only once. V gene TRBV5-1 combines with J gene TRBJ2-2; 10 bases map to TRBD1. The CDR3 runs 16 residues. CDR1 and CDR2 from the germline V gene are SGHRS and YFSETQ. J lost 3 bases, V lost 0 bases, and 2 bases had no gene match. The CDR3 DNA follows: TGCGCCAGCAGCTTGGGGACAGGGGGATACACCGGGGAGCTGTTTTTT. Translation gives CASSLGTGGYTGELFF.

The table lists this clonotype with many counts. This chain joins TRBV6-6 and TRBJ1-1, with TRBD1 as a possible D gene (5 bases). This CDR3 is 22 amino acids long. Trimming removed 1 base from V and 0 bases from J, with 30 bases in between. Germline lookup yields CDR1 MNHNY and CDR2 SVGAGI (reference sequence). CDR3 DNA sequence: TGTGCCAGCAGTTACTACAGCCCGGCGAGCACCATAAACAGGCGAATGAACACTGAAGCTTTCTTT. As protein: CASSYYSPASTINRRMNTEAFF.

The chain has TRBV7-8 and TRBJ2-2, with D unclear. Trimming removed 5 bases at V and 2 bases at J, with 12 bases between. Germline-derived CDR1 and CDR2 are SGHVS and FQNEAQ. This CDR3 has 15 amino acids. The CDR3 sequence: CASSPHLGNTGELFF. CDR3 DNA sequence: TGTGCCAGCAGCCCTCACCTGGGAAACACCGGGGAGCTGTTTTTT.

The genes are TRBV7-9 and TRBJ2-5; D uncertain. This CDR3 spans 14 amino acids. V dropped 5 bases and J dropped 4 bases, with 14 bases sitting between them. Germline CDR1 and CDR2: SEHNR and FQNEAQ (reference sequence). The CDR3 loop reads CASSPVPFGETQYF. DNA of the CDR3: TGTGCCAGCAGCCCCGTCCCGTTTGGAGAGACCCAGTACTTC. Based on the CDR3 plus reference TRBV7-9 and TRBJ2-5, the full variable domain is DTGVSQNPRHKITKRGQNVTFRCDPISEHNRLYWYRQTLGQGPEFLTYFQNEAQLEKSRLLSDRFSAERPKGSFSTLEIQRTEQGDSAMYLCASSPVPFGETQYFGPGTRLLVL.

This clonotype appeared a few times. V gene TRBV7-6 combines with J gene TRBJ2-5; maybe TRBD2 (6 bases). V was pared by 2 bases and J by 4 bases, with 11 bases between. The germline V gene encodes CDR1 SGHVS and CDR2 FNYEAQ. CDR3 length: 14 residues. CDR3 amino acids: CASSLTGVGETQYF. For the CDR3, the DNA is TGTGCCAGCAGCTTAACGGGAGTTGGAGAGACCCAGTACTTC.

The chain carries TRBV11-3 and TRBJ2-1; 7 bases are a match to TRBD2. CDR1 and CDR2 from the germline V gene are SGHNT and YENEEA. This CDR3 comprises 17 residues. Trimming cost V 3 bases and J 5 bases; bases outside gene matches: 13. CDR3 protein: CASSFPDSGLYDNEQFF. Here the CDR3 DNA reads TGTGCCAGCAGCTTCCCCGATAGCGGGCTATATGACAATGAGCAGTTCTTC.

Only a few counts were recorded for this clonotype. DNA for the CDR3: TGTGCCAGCAGTTTACACCGGGACAGGTGGGAGACCCAGTACTTC. Its protein product is CASSLHRDRWETQYF. The J gene is TRBJ2-5, the V gene TRBV28; 8 nucleotides match TRBD1. The CDR3 covers 15 residues. Unmatched junction bases numbered 7, after V lost 2 bases and J lost 5 bases. CDR1 and CDR2 (germline): MDHEN, SYDVKM.

This sequence joins TRBV3-1 and TRBJ2-2; tentatively, D is TRBD1 or TRBD2 (6 bases each). Trimming pared 5 bases from V and 5 bases from J, leaving 12 bases between. CDR3 length equals 14 residues. Germline V gene sequence: CDR1 LGHDT, CDR2 YNNKEL (reference sequence). The CDR3 coding sequence is TGTGCCAGCAGCGGGGGCGCGGGGACCGGGGAGCTGTTTTTT. Protein product: CASSGGAGTGELFF.